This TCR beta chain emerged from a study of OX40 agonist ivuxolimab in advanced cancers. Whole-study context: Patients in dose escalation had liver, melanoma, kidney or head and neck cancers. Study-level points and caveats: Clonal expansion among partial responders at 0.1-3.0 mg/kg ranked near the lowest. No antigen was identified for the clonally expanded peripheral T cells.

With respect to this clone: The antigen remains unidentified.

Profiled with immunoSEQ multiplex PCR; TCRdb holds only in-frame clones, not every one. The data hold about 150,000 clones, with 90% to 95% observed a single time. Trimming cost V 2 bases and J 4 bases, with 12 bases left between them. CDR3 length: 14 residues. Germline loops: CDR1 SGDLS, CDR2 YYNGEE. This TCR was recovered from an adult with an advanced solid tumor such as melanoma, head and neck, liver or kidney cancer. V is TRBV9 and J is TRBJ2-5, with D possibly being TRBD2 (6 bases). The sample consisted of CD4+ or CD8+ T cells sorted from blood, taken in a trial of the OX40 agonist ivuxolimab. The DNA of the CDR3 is TGTGCCAGCAGCGTCTCGCGGGGAAGAGAGACCCAGTACTTC. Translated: CASSVSRGRETQYF.